These 15 T cell receptor beta chains were sequenced from one sample in a study of blood T cell repertoires in COVID-19. TCRdb's table, derived via immunoSEQ multiplex PCR, lists solely in-frame clones and lacks some. This table holds tens of thousands of clones, 65% to 90% found once. Sequencing used peripheral blood. Receptor source: a human donor in a cohort sampled during active COVID-19.

In this sample, this clone turned up a few times. This chain uses TRBV28 with TRBJ2-1; TRBD2 is a possible D gene (5 bases). This CDR3 spans 13 amino acids. V dropped 10 bases and J dropped 1 base, with 11 bases sitting between them. Germline CDR1 MDHEN, CDR2 SYDVKM. In nucleotides, the CDR3 is TGTGCCACCCGGAGGTATTCCTACAATGAGCAGTTCTTC. Amino acid sequence: CATRRYSYNEQFF. The whole variable domain, remainder taken from reference TRBV28 and TRBJ2-1, is DVKVTQSSRYLVKRTGEKVFLECVQDMDHENMFWYRQDPGLGLRLIYFSYDVKMKEKGDIPEGYSVSREKKERFSLILESASTNQTSMYLCATRRYSYNEQFFGPGTRLTVL.

The chain is built from TRBV7-2 and TRBJ2-7, with 15 bases fitting TRBD2. The CDR3 runs to 16 residues. Germline CDR1 reads SGHTA; CDR2 reads FQGNSA. Trimming took 4 bases from V and 4 from J; bases not matched to a gene: 5. The CDR3 DNA follows: TGTGCCAGCAGCTCGGGACTAGCGGGAGGAAGTTACGAGCAGTACTTC. Its translation is CASSSGLAGGSYEQYF.

The DNA for the CDR3 is TGTGCCAGCAGCCAAGATGCTTCGACAGGCTCGTCCTACGAGCAGTACTTC. Protein sequence: CASSQDASTGSSYEQYF. V is TRBV3-1 (or the pseudogene TRBV3-2) and J is TRBJ2-7; TRBD1 is a possible D gene (6 bases). Trimming took 0 bases from V and 1 from J, leaving 16 bases between them. CDR1 is LGHDT and CDR2 is YNNKEL in the germline V gene (reference sequence). CDR3 length: 17 residues.

CDR3 in DNA: TGCAGCGTTGAAGATAGACTAGCGGGTAGCTCCTACGAGCAGTACTTC. Its protein is CSVEDRLAGSSYEQYF. The V call is TRBV29-1, the J call TRBJ2-7; 10 bases align to TRBD2. Germline V CDR1 and CDR2: SQVTM, ANQGSEA. This CDR3 has 16 residues. Trimming removed 0 bases from V and 0 bases from J; junction bases left unmatched: 5.

In its sample, this clone was seen a few times. Here the CDR3 reads CASSATGTTNEKLFF. CDR3 in DNA: TGTGCCAGCAGCGCGACAGGGACAACTAATGAAAAACTGTTTTTT. The gene calls are TRBV7-8 and TRBJ1-4, with 7 positions matching TRBD1. Trimming at V came to 5 bases and at J to 0 bases, leaving 3 bases not matched to a gene. The CDR3 is 15 amino acids. Germline CDR1 reads SGHVS; CDR2 reads FQNEAQ.

This clone was seen once. The chain has TRBV18 and TRBJ1-6, with 8 bases fitting TRBD1. With V trimmed by 4 bases and J by 9 bases, 11 bases remained unmatched. CDR3 size: 16 residues. From germline, CDR1 is KGHSH and CDR2 LQKENI. CDR3 region: CASSRLGQGVGSPLHF. CDR3 coding DNA: TGTGCCAGCTCACGCCTCGGACAGGGCGTCGGTTCACCCCTCCACTTT.

This CDR3 reads CASSRQRSSYEQYF. CDR3 DNA: TGCGCCAGCAGTCGACAGAGAAGCTCCTACGAGCAGTACTTC. The chain combines TRBV10-1 with TRBJ2-7; perhaps TRBD1 as D (5 bases). CDR3 length: 14 amino acids. CDR1 and CDR2 (germline): WNHNN, SYGVQD (reference sequence). V lost 5 bases to trimming and J lost 0 bases, with 11 bases between them.

V gene TRBV3-1 (or the pseudogene TRBV3-2) combines with J gene TRBJ2-3, with 9 bases fitting TRBD2. Trimming removed 3 bases from V and 2 bases from J; junction bases left unmatched: 6. The CDR3 is 16 amino acids. The germline gives CDR1 LGHDT, CDR2 YNNKEL (reference sequence). The DNA of the CDR3 is TGTGCCAGCAGCCAGGGGACTAGCAGGTCCACAGATACGCAGTATTTT. Encoded protein: CASSQGTSRSTDTQYF.

J is TRBJ2-5 and V is TRBV7-9; 11 nucleotides match TRBD1. In germline, CDR1 is SEHNR, CDR2 FQNEAQ (reference sequence). The CDR3 totals 17 residues. The J segment lost 2 bases and the V segment lost 5 bases, leaving 10 bases of the junction unmatched. The CDR3 spells CASSTSGTGGFQETQYF. The CDR3 nucleotides read TGTGCCAGCAGCACCAGCGGGACAGGGGGGTTTCAAGAGACCCAGTACTTC.

The chain has TRBV19 and TRBJ2-7; TRBD2 matches 10 bases. This CDR3 has 18 residues. The J segment lost 1 base and the V segment lost 5 bases, leaving 14 bases of the junction unmatched. Germline CDR1 reads LNHDA; CDR2 reads SQIVND (reference sequence). The chain's CDR3 is CASSPGTGGLAVSYEQYF. In DNA, the CDR3 is TGTGCCAGTAGTCCCGGGACAGGAGGACTAGCGGTTTCCTACGAGCAGTACTTC.

This chain uses TRBV30 with TRBJ2-3, with TRBD1 matching over 7 bases. CDR1 GTSNPN and CDR2 SVGIG come from the germline V gene (reference sequence). V gave up 2 bases and J gave up 1 base; unmatched junction bases: 3. The CDR3 is made up of 14 amino acids. DNA of the CDR3: TGTGCCTGGAGTCGGGACAGAGGCACAGATACGCAGTATTTT. It is translated as CAWSRDRGTDTQYF.

The CDR3 sequence: CASTLPGSQGDTQYF. The CDR3 DNA is TGTGCCAGCACCCTCCCCGGGTCTCAGGGAGATACGCAGTATTTT. This sequence joins TRBV27 and TRBJ2-3; weak D call: TRBD1 (5 bases). The V gene's germline CDR1 is MNHEY and CDR2 SMNVEV (reference sequence). CDR3 length equals 15 residues. V was pared by 7 bases and J by 5 bases, with 19 bases between.

The chain joins TRBV7-2 to TRBJ1-5, with a tentative D call TRBD1 (6 bases). The ends were cut back, 1 base at V and 4 bases at J, with 11 bases in the middle. Germline CDR1 SGHTA, CDR2 FQGNSA. The CDR3 totals 15 residues. This CDR3 is CASSLVYRVNQPQHF. In nucleotides, the CDR3 is TGTGCCAGCAGCTTAGTGTACAGGGTTAATCAGCCCCAGCATTTT.

The count of this clone is one. DNA for the CDR3: TGTGCCAGCTCACCGGGACAGGGTTATTCACCCCTCCACTTT. Its translation: CASSPGQGYSPLHF. The chain has TRBV18 and TRBJ1-6, with TRBD1 identical over 9 bases. This CDR3 contains 14 residues. CDR1 is KGHSH and CDR2 is LQKENI in the germline V gene. J gave up 8 bases and V 3 bases, and 2 bases lay outside the gene matches.

V is TRBV11-2 and J is TRBJ1-1, with TRBD1 matching 8 bases. The CDR3 totals 16 residues. CDR1 and CDR2 from the germline V gene are SGHAT and FQNNGV. With 0 bases clipped from V and 0 bases from J, the junction kept 3 bases outside the gene matches. The CDR3 sequence: CASSLDRGRLNTEAFF. The CDR3, as DNA: TGTGCCAGCAGCTTAGACAGGGGGCGCCTGAACACTGAAGCTTTCTTT.